One sample yielded the 20 T cell receptor beta chains listed below, sequenced in a study of immune cell composition in non-small cell lung cancer. Clones were read by immunoSEQ multiplex PCR, and TCRdb kept only the in-frame ones, dropping some. Altogether about 4,600 clones are present, approximately 76% being singletons, with the ten largest covering over 10%. Material: lung tumor tissue. The receptor set was obtained from a human donor with non-small cell lung cancer.

The V gene is TRBV1, the J gene TRBJ2-3; the table's D gene call, TRBD2, was not cross checked with the DNA. TRBV1 is a known pseudogene. The CDR3 extends over 15 amino acids. The CDR3 nucleotides read TGCACCAGCAGCCAAGAAGGGTCCGAGACTCAAGGAGGGTATTTT. Protein: CTSSQEGSETQGGYF.

V gene TRBV4-3 combines with J gene TRBJ2-7; 9 bases match TRBD1. This CDR3 contains 15 residues. CDR1 LGHNA and CDR2 YSLEER come from the germline V gene. V lost 0 bases, J lost 3 bases, and 3 bases stayed unmatched. As DNA, the CDR3 is TGCGCCAGCAGCCAAGAACAGGGGGCTGGCTACGAGCAGTACTTC. Translating gives CASSQEQGAGYEQYF.

This chain joins TRBV19 and TRBJ2-1; 9 positions agree with TRBD2. This CDR3 is built from 16 residues. CDR1 LNHDA and CDR2 SQIVND come from the germline V gene (reference sequence). V trimming: 3 bases; J trimming: 5 bases; junction bases outside the gene matches: 8. The CDR3 bases are TGTGCCAGTAGTATTGGAAGGCGGGGGGGCAACAATGAGCAGTTCTTC. Residues: CASSIGRRGGNNEQFF.

This clone was counted once. The chain links TRBV6-1 to TRBJ2-7; possibly TRBD2 for D (6 bases). CDR1 and CDR2 from the germline V gene are MNHNS and SASEGT. This CDR3 has 13 amino acids. With 11 bases removed from V and 3 bases from J, the gap between germline ends came to 17 bases. CDR3 nucleotides: TGTGCCCAGGAAGCGGGTCCAGGCTACGAGCAGTACTTC. It specifies CAQEAGPGYEQYF.

This chain links TRBV27 with TRBJ2-3; 8 bases are shared with TRBD2. V dropped 11 bases and J dropped 5; count of bases not matched to a gene: 12. Germline V gene data show CDR1 as MNHEY and CDR2 as SMNVEV (reference sequence). The CDR3 spans 14 residues. The CDR3 loop reads CAPGRDQSGDTQYF. The CDR3, as DNA: TGTGCCCCCGGGAGGGACCAATCCGGAGATACGCAGTATTTT.

V usage is TRBV11-2 and J usage is TRBJ2-7; D might be TRBD1 (5 bases). Germline loops: CDR1 SGHAT, CDR2 FQNNGV. This CDR3 contains 14 residues. Deletions cut 5 bases from V and 1 base from J, with 12 bases between. CDR3 sequence reads: CASSLTDSSYEQYF. DNA of the CDR3: TGTGCCAGCAGCCTAACCGACAGTTCCTACGAGCAGTACTTC.

The chain joins TRBV19 to TRBJ1-6, with D possibly being TRBD1 (5 bases). Trimming took 6 bases from V and 7 from J, leaving 7 bases between them. The V gene's germline CDR1 is LNHDA and CDR2 SQIVND (reference sequence). The CDR3 consists of 12 residues. CDR3 region: CASRTANSPLHF. The CDR3 coding sequence is TGTGCCAGTAGGACAGCGAATTCACCCCTCCACTTT. The full variable domain, with the rest looked up from reference TRBV19 and TRBJ1-6, is DGGITQSPKYLFRKEGQNVTLSCEQNLNHDAMYWYRQDPGQGLRLIYYSQIVNDFQKGDIAEGYSVSREKKESFPLTVTSAQKNPTAFYLCASRTANSPLHFGNGTRLTVT.

This clone was seen more than once but under ten times. The V gene is TRBV27, the J gene TRBJ1-2; TRBD1 agrees at 11 bases. V lost 7 bases and J lost 6; bases outside the gene matches: 7. The germline V gene encodes CDR1 MNHEY and CDR2 SMNVEV (reference sequence). The CDR3 consists of 14 residues. The CDR3 DNA is TGTGCCAGCACCGGGGACAGGGGGAGGAATGGCTACACCTTC. Amino acids: CASTGDRGRNGYTF.

This chain connects TRBV7-6 to TRBJ2-4; 12 bases are shared with TRBD1. The CDR3 is 16 amino acids. Germline loops: CDR1 SGHVS, CDR2 FNYEAQ. Trimming at V came to 3 bases and at J to 6 bases, leaving 6 bases not matched to a gene. CDR3: CASSLGTGGGRNIQYF. DNA of the CDR3: TGTGCCAGCAGCTTGGGGACAGGGGGCGGCAGAAACATTCAGTACTTC.

The chain carries TRBV9 and TRBJ2-6; 14 bases are a match to TRBD2. There are 19 residues in the CDR3. The J segment lost 3 bases and the V segment lost 2 bases, leaving 7 bases of the junction unmatched. The germline gives CDR1 SGDLS, CDR2 YYNGEE. The CDR3 DNA is TGTGCCAGCAGCGTCCAAAGCGGGACTAGCGGGAGTGGGGCCAACGTCCTGACTTTC. Protein sequence: CASSVQSGTSGSGANVLTF.

In its sample, this clone was seen a few times. The CDR3 reads CASSSMRYGYTF. DNA of the CDR3: TGTGCCAGCAGTTCCATGAGATATGGCTACACCTTC. This chain connects TRBV28 to TRBJ1-2; D uncertain. Germline loops: CDR1 MDHEN, CDR2 SYDVKM. The germline V and J ends were trimmed by 4 bases and 5 bases, with 8 bases remaining between them. The CDR3 consists of 12 residues.

The V gene is TRBV28, the J gene TRBJ1-5, with D possibly being TRBD1 (5 bases). The V gene lost 3 bases and the J gene lost 3 bases, with 12 bases spanning the gap. Germline CDR1 reads MDHEN; CDR2 reads SYDVKM. The CDR3 spans 15 residues. The CDR3 DNA is TGTGCCAGCAGTTTTACGGGGGTTTACAATCAGCCCCAGCATTTT. The encoded protein is CASSFTGVYNQPQHF.

This clone was seen a handful of times. This sequence joins TRBV7-9 and TRBJ1-1; possibly TRBD1 for D (5 bases). The V gene's germline CDR1 is SEHNR and CDR2 FQNEAQ (reference sequence). The CDR3 contains 15 residues. With 5 bases removed from V and 2 bases from J, the gap between germline ends came to 15 bases. In DNA form, the CDR3 reads TGTGCCAGCAGCCCCCCTCGGGGGAGTAACACTGAAGCTTTCTTT. It encodes CASSPPRGSNTEAFF.

The V call is TRBV30, the J call TRBJ2-2; the D gene is possibly TRBD1 (6 bases). V was clipped by 0 bases and J by 3 bases, with 11 bases between them. This CDR3 has 15 amino acids. Germline V gene data show CDR1 as GTSNPN and CDR2 as SVGIG (reference sequence). The CDR3 DNA sequence: TGTGCCTGGAGTGTAATGGACAGTTACACCGGGGAGCTGTTTTTT. This encodes CAWSVMDSYTGELFF. The full variable domain, in which reference TRBV30 and TRBJ2-2 provide the parts outside the CDR3, is SQTIHQWPATLVQPVGSPLSLECTVEGTSNPNLYWYRQAAGRGLQLLFYSVGIGQISSEVPQNLSASRPQDRQFILSSKKLLLSDSGFYLCAWSVMDSYTGELFFGEGSRLTVL.

The chain uses TRBV10-3 and TRBJ2-7, with 11 bases lining up with TRBD2. Trimming removed 7 bases from V and 4 bases from J; junction bases left unmatched: 9. The CDR3 covers 15 residues. The V gene's germline CDR1 is ENHRY and CDR2 SYGVKD. CDR3 coding DNA: TGTGCCATCAAGACTAGCGGGGAGATAAAATACGAGCAGTACTTC. Amino acid sequence: CAIKTSGEIKYEQYF.

The chain uses TRBV12-2 and TRBJ2-3; the tabulated D call, TRBD2, remains unverified against the DNA. TRBV12-2 has pseudogene status. The length of the CDR3 is 19 residues. CDR3 protein: CASRLGGTSGRKVTDTQYF. The CDR3 region has the DNA TGTGCAAGTCGCTTAGGCGGGACTAGCGGGAGGAAGGTCACAGATACGCAGTATTTT.

This clone turned up a few times. CDR3 sequence reads: CASKGTGLSYEQYF. CDR3 DNA: TGTGCCAGTAAGGGGACTGGACTTTCCTACGAGCAGTACTTC. The rearrangement joins TRBV19 to TRBJ2-7; tentatively, D is TRBD2 (6 bases). Trimming cost V 7 bases and J 1 base, with 14 bases left between them. The CDR3 covers 14 residues. Germline CDR1 LNHDA, CDR2 SQIVND (reference sequence).

The chain carries TRBV9 and TRBJ2-7, with D possibly matching TRBD1 (5 bases). V was trimmed by 0 bases and J by 5 bases, leaving 18 bases between them. The CDR3 length is 16 residues. CDR1 is SGDLS, CDR2 YYNGEE, per germline. The CDR3 protein is CASSVGLGQVDNEQYF. The CDR3 DNA reads as TGTGCCAGCAGCGTAGGTCTCGGGCAGGTGGACAACGAGCAGTACTTC.

In DNA form, the CDR3 reads TGTGCCAGCAGCGTAGGGAGCACTTTATATTTT. As protein: CASSVGSTLYF. The gene calls are TRBV9 and TRBJ1-3; D unresolved. Germline CDR1 and CDR2: SGDLS and YYNGEE. V was clipped by 0 bases and J by 14 bases, with 9 bases between them. CDR3 size: 11 residues.

The chain combines TRBV12-5 with TRBJ2-3; D might be TRBD1 (6 bases). The CDR3 runs 16 residues. From germline, CDR1 is LGHNT and CDR2 FRNRAP. V gave up 1 base and J gave up 2 bases, with 13 bases separating them. The CDR3 region has the DNA TGTGCTAGTGGTTTGGGTGGCAGGGGTTACACAGATACGCAGTATTTT. Translated, it gives CASGLGGRGYTDTQYF.